This T cell receptor (beta chain) was profiled in a study of cytomegalovirus exposure and HLA in healthy donors. The study, taken as a whole, reports: Later, an analysis found that common viral pathogens appeared to be linked with several of the most significant clusters. Presence/absence analyses rested on an assumption that sequencing depth was roughly uniform across donors. In vitro assays verified that three CMV-associated chains recognized CMV antigens specifically. The productive fraction for most TCR beta V segments was about 87% or about 30% in an earlier analysis.

With regard to this clone: The target antigen is unknown.

The PCR was carried out with 60 Vbeta primers and 13 Jbeta primers. Only in-frame clones appear in the TCRdb table, and some are missing; sequencing was by immunoSEQ multiplex PCR. The data contain fewer than 200,000 clones, roughly 79% of them singletons. Germline V gene lookup returns CDR1 MGHRA and CDR2 YSYEKL. V was clipped by 3 bases and J by 2 bases; unmatched bases: 17. The CDR3 loop spans 20 amino acids. This clonotype was sampled from a woman aged 18-30 years in good health and CMV-seropositive. What was sequenced was PBMCs. The genes are TRBV4-1 and TRBJ2-3; the match to TRBD2 covers 10 bases. The CDR3 reads CASSHPSGGTYPGNTDTQYF. The CDR3, as DNA: TGCGCCAGCAGCCATCCTAGCGGGGGAACCTACCCGGGAAACACAGATACGCAGTATTTT.